This TCR beta chain came from a study of T cells in lung cancer brain metastases. Study-level information: Primary and brain metastasis specimens were taken a median around 330 days apart. Whole-study findings and limits: Paired primaries held more unique productive clones than brain metastases (median roughly 4,600 versus 1,500).

The CDR3 runs to 14 residues. This clone was seen once. Its antigen is unidentified. Method: immunoSEQ multiplex PCR; TCRdb's copy keeps in-frame clones and lacks some. The data hold 5,000 to 7,000 clones, with around 85% observed a single time. The receptor was derived from a man aged 65 to 79 with non-small cell lung cancer. Input material: tumor tissue from the primary lung tumor. V is TRBV21-1 and J is TRBJ2-7; TRBD1 reflects the table's D call only, with no check against the DNA. TRBV21-1 is a pseudogene locus. CDR3 residues: CASSRDRGRYEQYF. For the CDR3, the DNA is TGTGCCAGCAGCAGGGACAGGGGGCGTTACGAGCAGTACTTC.